This TCR beta chain was sequenced in a study of blood T cell repertoires in COVID-19. At the level of the study: Samples came from the United States, Italy and Spain, spanning acute and convalescent COVID-19.

The repertoire was sequenced with immunoSEQ multiplex PCR; TCRdb's copy has only in-frame clones and lacks some. Of about 100,000 clones in the sample, 85% were seen once. The CDR3 has 15 residues. The V and J ends lost 0 bases and 7 bases, in that order; junction bases with no gene match: 3. CDR1 and CDR2 (germline): SGHRS, YFSETQ. This TCR was recovered from a man aged 50-60 years with active or convalescent COVID-19. The sample consisted of peripheral blood. The rearrangement links TRBV5-1 to TRBJ1-6; TRBD1 aligns across 8 bases. This CDR3 reads CASSLAGQGNSPLHF. The CDR3 DNA reads TGCGCCAGCAGCTTGGCCGGACAGGGCAATTCACCCCTCCACTTT. Filled out from reference TRBV5-1 and TRBJ1-6, the complete variable domain reads KAGVTQTPRYLIKTRGQQVTLSCSPISGHRSVSWYQQTPGQGLQFLFEYFSETQRNKGNFPGRFSGRQFSNSRSEMNVSTLELGDSALYLCASSLAGQGNSPLHFGNGTRLTVT.